This T cell receptor (beta chain) was observed in a study of beta chain features in type 1 diabetes. Study context: In age, gender and cell yields, patients were similar to healthy donors. Findings of the study overall: Researchers could not determine here whether HLA type influences TCRB rearrangement.

Only a few counts were recorded for this clone. What it binds is unknown. The study reverse transcribed the entire isolated RNA, so it sequenced expressed TCRB transcripts. TCRdb's copy holds only in-frame clones and misses some; the assay was immunoSEQ multiplex PCR. This table has 10,000 to 15,000 clones, more than 40% appearing once. Each population that was sorted was more than 95% pure. The sequenced sample was stem cell memory CD4+ T cells from blood. The clonotype originates from a man between 18 and 35 years old in good health.

The DNA of the CDR3 is TGTGCCAGCAGCTTCACAGGGGTGAGGGAGACCCAGTACTTC. Translated, it gives CASSFTGVRETQYF. V is TRBV7-2 and J is TRBJ2-5; 7 bases fit TRBD1. The length of the CDR3 is 14 residues. Germline V gives CDR1 SGHTA, CDR2 FQGNSA. The V and J ends lost 3 bases and 5 bases, in that order; junction bases with no gene match: 6.